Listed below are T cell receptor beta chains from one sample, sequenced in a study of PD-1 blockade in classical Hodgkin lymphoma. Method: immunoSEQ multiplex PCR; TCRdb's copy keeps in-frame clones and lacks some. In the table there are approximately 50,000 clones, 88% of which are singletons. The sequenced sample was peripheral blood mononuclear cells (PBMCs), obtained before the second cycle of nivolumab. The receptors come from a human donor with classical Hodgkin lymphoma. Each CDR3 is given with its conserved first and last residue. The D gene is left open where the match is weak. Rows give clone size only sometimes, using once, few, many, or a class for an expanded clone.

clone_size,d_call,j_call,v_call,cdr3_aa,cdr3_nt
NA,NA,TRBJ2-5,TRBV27,CASSFRTGKLETQYF,TGTGCCAGCAGTTTCCGGACGGGGAAACTGGAGACCCAGTACTTC
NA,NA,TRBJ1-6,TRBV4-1,CASSQGGNSYNSPLHF,TGCGCCAGCAGCCAAGGGGGAAACTCCTATAATTCACCCCTCCACTTT
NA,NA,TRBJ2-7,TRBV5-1,CASSLEIRGYEQYF,TGCGCCAGCAGCTTGGAAATAAGGGGCTACGAGCAGTACTTC
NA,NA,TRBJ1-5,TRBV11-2,CASSLEGRSNQPQHF,TGTGCCAGCAGCTTAGAAGGAAGAAGCAATCAGCCCCAGCATTTT
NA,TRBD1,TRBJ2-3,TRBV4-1,CASSPGTGGLDTQYF,TGCGCCAGCAGCCCTGGGACAGGGGGCTTGGATACGCAGTATTTT
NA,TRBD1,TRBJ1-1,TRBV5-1,CASMTGTGTEAFF,TGCGCCAGCATGACAGGGACGGGCACTGAAGCTTTCTTT
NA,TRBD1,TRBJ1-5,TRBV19,CASSMGQGGNQPQHF,TGTGCCAGTAGTATGGGACAGGGAGGCAATCAGCCCCAGCATTTT
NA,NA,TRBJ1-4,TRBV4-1,CASSQDEAVFATNEKLFF,TGCGCCAGCAGCCAAGATGAGGCAGTCTTTGCAACTAATGAAAAACTGTTTTTT
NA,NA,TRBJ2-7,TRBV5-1,CASRSQGFEQYF,TGCGCCAGCAGATCTCAGGGTTTCGAGCAGTACTTC
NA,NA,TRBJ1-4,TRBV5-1,CASKLAGKTNEKLFF,TGCGCCAGCAAACTCGCAGGGAAGACTAATGAAAAACTGTTTTTT
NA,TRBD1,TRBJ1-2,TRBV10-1,CASSGYRGLGYGYTF,TGCGCCAGCAGCGGATACAGGGGGCTAGGATATGGCTACACCTTC
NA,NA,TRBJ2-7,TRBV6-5,CASSYSTLSWSYEQYF,TGTGCCAGCAGTTACTCGACGCTCTCTTGGTCCTACGAGCAGTACTTC
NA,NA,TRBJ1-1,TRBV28,CASSLFEERVNTEAFF,TGTGCCAGCAGTTTGTTCGAGGAAAGGGTGAACACTGAAGCTTTCTTT
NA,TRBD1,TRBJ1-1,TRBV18,CASSLLDRGRTNLNTEAFF,TGTGCCAGCTCACTGCTCGACAGGGGGCGAACCAATTTAAACACTGAAGCTTTCTTT
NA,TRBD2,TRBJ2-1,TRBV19,CASRTSGANEQFF,TGTGCCAGTAGGACTAGCGGGGCCAATGAGCAGTTCTTC
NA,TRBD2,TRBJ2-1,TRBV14,CASSYRLAGEYNEQFF,TGTGCCAGCAGTTACAGACTAGCGGGGGAATACAATGAGCAGTTCTTC
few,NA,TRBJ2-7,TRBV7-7,CASSLAAGTEQYF,TGTGCCAGCAGCTTAGCTGCGGGGACCGAGCAGTACTTC
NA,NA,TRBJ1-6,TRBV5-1,CASSLAPVGANSPLHF,TGCGCCAGCAGCTTGGCGCCAGTTGGGGCTAATTCACCCCTCCACTTT
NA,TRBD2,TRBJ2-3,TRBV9,CASSRSGGLPDTQYF,TGTGCCAGCAGTCGTAGCGGGGGGCTCCCAGATACGCAGTATTTT
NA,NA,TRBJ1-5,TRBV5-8,CASSFLGQPQHF,TGTGCCAGCAGCTTCTTGGGTCAGCCCCAGCATTTT
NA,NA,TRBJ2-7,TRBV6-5,CASSYSGENEQYF,TGTGCCAGCAGTTACTCGGGAGAGAACGAGCAGTACTTC
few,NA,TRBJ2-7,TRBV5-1,CASSLEGPHQYF,TGCGCCAGCAGCTTGGAAGGCCCGCATCAGTACTTC
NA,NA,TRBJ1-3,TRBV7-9,CASARDDGNTIYF,TGTGCCAGCGCTCGGGATGACGGAAACACCATATATTTT
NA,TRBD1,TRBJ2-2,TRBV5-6,CASSLRDRFTGELFF,TGTGCCAGCAGCTTGAGGGACAGATTCACCGGGGAGCTGTTTTTT
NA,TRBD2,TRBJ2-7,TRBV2,CASSDPGTSAHEQYF,TGTGCCAGCAGTGACCCCGGGACTAGCGCCCACGAGCAGTACTTC
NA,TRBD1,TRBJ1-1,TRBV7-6,CASSSGQGKMNTEAFF,TGTGCCAGCAGCTCCGGACAGGGAAAGATGAACACTGAAGCTTTCTTT
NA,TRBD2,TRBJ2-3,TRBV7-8,CASSPQAGVQDTQYF,TGTGCCAGCAGCCCCCAAGCGGGGGTACAAGATACGCAGTATTTT
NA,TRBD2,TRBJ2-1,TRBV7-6,CASSSQNIAGAGNEQFF,TGTGCCAGCAGCTCCCAGAATATAGCGGGGGCCGGGAATGAGCAGTTCTTC
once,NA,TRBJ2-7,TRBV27,CASSPSVRDINYEQYF,TGTGCCAGCAGTCCTTCCGTCCGGGACATAAACTACGAGCAGTACTTC
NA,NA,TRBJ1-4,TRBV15,CATSRLDGANEKLFF,TGTGCCACCAGCCGCCTGGACGGAGCTAATGAAAAACTGTTTTTT
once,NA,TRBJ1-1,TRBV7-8,CASSLVVQGNTEAFF,TGTGCCAGCAGCTTAGTGGTGCAGGGAAACACTGAAGCTTTCTTT
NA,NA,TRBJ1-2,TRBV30,CAWSKGTYGYTF,TGTGCCTGGAGTAAGGGTACCTATGGCTACACCTTC
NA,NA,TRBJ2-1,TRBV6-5,CASSYSNGHEQFF,TGTGCCAGCAGTTACTCAAACGGCCATGAGCAGTTCTTC
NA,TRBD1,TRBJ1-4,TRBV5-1,CASSLTGTGTNEKLFF,TGCGCCAGCAGCTTAACCGGGACAGGGACTAATGAAAAACTGTTTTTT
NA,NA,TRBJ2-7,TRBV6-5,CASSLTGTEYYEQYF,TGTGCCAGCAGTCTCACCGGGACTGAATACTACGAGCAGTACTTC
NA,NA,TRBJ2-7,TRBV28,CASSFGRQREQYF,TGTGCCAGCAGTTTTGGGCGGCAGAGGGAGCAGTACTTC
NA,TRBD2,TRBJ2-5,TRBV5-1,CASSLGRGGGETQYF,TGCGCCAGCAGCTTGGGCCGGGGGGGCGGCGAGACCCAGTACTTC
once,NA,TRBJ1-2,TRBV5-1,CASSLAEGLGGYTF,TGCGCCAGCAGCTTGGCCGAGGGGCTGGGGGGCTACACCTTC
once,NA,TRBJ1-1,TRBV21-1,CASSKVQGRGAFF,TGTGCCAGCAGCAAAGTCCAGGGGAGGGGAGCTTTCTTT
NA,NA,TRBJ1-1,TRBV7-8,CASSSGVNTEAFF,TGTGCCAGCAGCTCGGGGGTGAACACTGAAGCTTTCTTT
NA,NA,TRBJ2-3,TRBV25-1,CASSDRDRSTDTQYF,TGTGCCAGCAGTGACCGGGACCGAAGCACAGATACGCAGTATTTT
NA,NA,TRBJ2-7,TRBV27,CASSLSVGGPNSYEQYF,TGTGCCAGCAGTTTATCGGTCGGGGGCCCCAACTCCTACGAGCAGTACTTC
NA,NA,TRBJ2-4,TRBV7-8,CASSPAWDGKNIQYF,TGTGCCAGCAGCCCTGCTTGGGACGGAAAAAACATTCAGTACTTC
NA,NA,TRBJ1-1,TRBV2,CASPVPGAEAEAFF,TGTGCCAGCCCGGTTCCGGGGGCCGAGGCTGAAGCTTTCTTT
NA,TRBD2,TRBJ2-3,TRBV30,CAWERGGDTQYF,TGTGCCTGGGAGCGGGGGGGAGATACGCAGTATTTT
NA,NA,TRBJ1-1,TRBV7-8,CASSFGTAEAFF,TGTGCCAGCAGCTTCGGGACGGCTGAAGCTTTCTTT
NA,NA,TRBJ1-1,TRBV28,CASAVNTEAFF,TGTGCCAGCGCAGTAAACACTGAAGCTTTCTTT
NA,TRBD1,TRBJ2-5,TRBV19,CASSTGTGGQETQYF,TGTGCCAGTAGTACCGGGACAGGGGGCCAAGAGACCCAGTACTTC
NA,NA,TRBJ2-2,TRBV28,CASSLQGTSTGELFF,TGTGCCAGCAGTCTACAGGGCACCTCCACCGGGGAGCTGTTTTTT
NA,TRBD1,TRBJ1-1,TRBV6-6,CASSASGQSNTEAFF,TGTGCCAGCAGTGCATCGGGACAGTCGAACACTGAAGCTTTCTTT
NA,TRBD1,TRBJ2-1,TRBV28,CASRLQGVYNEQFF,TGTGCCAGCAGACTCCAGGGGGTCTACAATGAGCAGTTCTTC
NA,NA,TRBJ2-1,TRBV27,CASSFFTRVNEQFF,TGTGCCAGCAGTTTTTTCACCAGGGTCAATGAGCAGTTCTTC
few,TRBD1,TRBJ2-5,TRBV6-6,CASSYSGQGGETQYF,TGTGCCAGCAGTTACTCGGGACAGGGAGGCGAGACCCAGTACTTC
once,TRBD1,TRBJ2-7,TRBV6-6,CASSYSMGQGIYEQYF,TGTGCCAGCAGTTACTCGATGGGACAGGGGATCTACGAGCAGTACTTC
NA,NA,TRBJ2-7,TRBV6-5,CASSSATPGHTYEQYF,TGTGCCAGCAGTTCCGCAACTCCGGGACACACATACGAGCAGTACTTC
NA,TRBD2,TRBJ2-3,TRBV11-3,CASSYSGVTDTQYF,TGTGCCAGCAGCTATAGCGGGGTCACAGATACGCAGTATTTT
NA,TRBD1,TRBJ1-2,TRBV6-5,CASSYGPGGASGYTF,TGTGCCAGCAGTTACGGCCCAGGGGGCGCAAGTGGCTACACCTTC
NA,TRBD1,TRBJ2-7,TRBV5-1,CASSIPGQGAREQYF,TGCGCCAGCAGCATTCCGGGACAGGGGGCGAGGGAGCAGTACTTC
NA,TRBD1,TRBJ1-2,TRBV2,CASSERPGQPYGYTF,TGTGCCAGCAGTGAAAGACCGGGACAGCCGTATGGCTACACCTTC